The entry below describes one T cell receptor (beta chain). The target antigen is unknown. Germline V CDR1 and CDR2: SQVTM, ANQGSEA. This CDR3 has 13 amino acids. V lost 6 bases and J lost 5, with 14 bases in between. The sample is drawn from a study of cytomegalovirus exposure and HLA in healthy donors. About the research overall: An earlier analysis found some 120 million unique TCR beta sequences from about 190 million T cells.

The PCR contained 60 Vbeta and 13 Jbeta primers. TCRdb's copy holds only in-frame clones and misses some; the assay was immunoSEQ multiplex PCR. In the table there are roughly 240,000 clones, around 80% of which are singletons. Points from the study as a whole: Clonal expansion was found to be greater in HLA-associated TCR beta chains than in equally common others in a later analysis. A few chains linked to CMV were shown in vitro to be specific for CMV antigens.

Every donor was a healthy person donating bone marrow. The source material was PBMCs. This receptor was identified in a boy between 10 and 17 years old in good health and CMV-seronegative. V usage is TRBV29-1 and J usage is TRBJ2-1, with a possible D match to TRBD2 (5 bases). This CDR3 is CSVRLRVNNEQFF. DNA of the CDR3: TGCAGCGTACGACTAAGGGTGAACAATGAGCAGTTCTTC.